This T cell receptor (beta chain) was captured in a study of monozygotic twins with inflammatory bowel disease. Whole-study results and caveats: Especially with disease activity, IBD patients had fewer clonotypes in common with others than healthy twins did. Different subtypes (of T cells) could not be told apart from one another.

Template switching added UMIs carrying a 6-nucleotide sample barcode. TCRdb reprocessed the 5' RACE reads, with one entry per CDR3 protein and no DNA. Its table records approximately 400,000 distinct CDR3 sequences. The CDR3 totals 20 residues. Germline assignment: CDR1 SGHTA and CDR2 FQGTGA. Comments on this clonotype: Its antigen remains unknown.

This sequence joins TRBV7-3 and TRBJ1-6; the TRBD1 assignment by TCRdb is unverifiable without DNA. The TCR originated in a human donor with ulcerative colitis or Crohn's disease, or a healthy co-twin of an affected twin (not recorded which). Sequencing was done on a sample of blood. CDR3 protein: CASSLKNQTRRQGAGSPLHF. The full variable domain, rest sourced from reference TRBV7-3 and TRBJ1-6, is GAGVSQTPSNKVTEKGKYVELRCDPISGHTALYWYRQSLGQGPEFLIYFQGTGAADDSGLPNDRFFAVRPEGSVSTLKIQRTERGDSAVYLCASSLKNQTRRQGAGSPLHFGNGTRLTVT.